Below, 16 T cell receptor beta chains from the same sample are listed, as sequenced in a study of Graves' ophthalmopathy and Graves' hyperthyroidism. RNA transcripts were the source from which TCR beta CDR3 regions were amplified. An initial RT-PCR round employing HTBI primers preceded a second-round multiplex PCR. A single record per CDR3 protein comes from TCRdb applying MiXCR to the multiplex PCR reads. The data contain about 700,000 distinct CDR3 sequences, 40% of them singletons. Sequencing was performed on peripheral blood. All receptors derive from an adult man with Graves' ophthalmopathy.

This clonotype was picked up many times. The chain combines TRBV10-3 with TRBJ1-4; D unresolved. The germline gives CDR1 ENHRY, CDR2 SYGVKD. V was clipped by 0 bases and J by 6 bases, with 8 bases between them. This CDR3 is built from 14 residues. In DNA form, the CDR3 reads TGTGCCATCAGTGAGTCGGCAAGGGATGAAAAACTGTTTTTT. Amino acids: CAISESARDEKLFF.

The chain joins TRBV24-1 to TRBJ1-5; no definite D call. CDR1 and CDR2 (germline): KGHDR, SFDVKD. V was clipped by 7 bases and J by 3 bases, with 18 bases between them. The CDR3 loop spans 16 amino acids. CDR3 bases: TGTGCCACCAGCAGACCCATGAGACTCGACAATCAGCCCCAGCATTTT. Amino acid sequence: CATSRPMRLDNQPQHF.

In the case of this clonotype: A read error is likely, as this CDR3 ends without the conserved phenylalanine or tryptophan. The rearrangement links TRBV9 to TRBJ2-7; 7 nucleotides line up with TRBD1. V was pared by 0 bases and J by 6 bases, with 9 bases of the junction left unmatched. This CDR3 region has 15 residues. CDR1 is SGDLS, CDR2 YYNGEE, per germline. The CDR3 nucleotides read TGTGCCAGCAGCGTAGAGGTGACAGGGAGTGCCGAGCAGTACTAC. Encoded protein: CASSVEVTGSAEQYY.

Points on this clonotype: At one end, the junction sequence differs from germline, possibly due to a read error. This chain connects TRBV11-2 to TRBJ1-2; TRBD1 aligns across 7 bases. This CDR3 has 15 amino acids. Germline CDR1 is SGHAT and CDR2 is FQNNGV. CDR3 residues: CAGSLTGTMSYGYTF. The CDR3 DNA follows: TGTGCCGGCAGTTTGACAGGGACAATGAGCTATGGCTACACCTTC.

This clonotype was seen more than once but under ten times. The chain carries TRBV4-1 and TRBJ2-7; D unclear. The CDR3 loop spans 14 amino acids. V was clipped by 8 bases and J by 0 bases, with 14 bases between them. The V gene's germline CDR1 is MGHRA and CDR2 YSYEKL. The CDR3 DNA follows: TGCGCCAGCCCTGGTTCCGAAAGCTCCTACGAGCAGTACTTC. This gives the protein CASPGSESSYEQYF.

V usage is TRBV28 and J usage is TRBJ2-5; 10 bases fit TRBD2. This CDR3 is built from 14 residues. J lost 10 bases, V lost 6 bases, and 11 bases had no gene match. The V gene's germline CDR1 is MDHEN and CDR2 SYDVKM. The DNA of the CDR3 is TGTGCCAGCAGCCCCGACCTAGCGGGGGTGATCCAGTACTTC. Translation gives CASSPDLAGVIQYF.

This clonotype was counted a few times. The rearrangement uses TRBV4-2 and TRBJ1-6, with TRBD1 matching 7 bases. Germline CDR1 LGHNA, CDR2 YNFKEQ. V gave up 0 bases and J gave up 7 bases; unmatched junction bases: 0. The CDR3 is 14 residues long. The CDR3 loop reads CASSQEGQNSPLHF. The CDR3 region has the DNA TGTGCCAGCAGCCAAGAGGGACAGAATTCACCCCTCCACTTT.

To note about this clonotype: A much larger clone sits a single nucleotide away, making a read error possible. The J gene is TRBJ1-1, the V gene TRBV10-3; the D gene is possibly TRBD1 (5 bases). This CDR3 is 13 amino acids long. The V gene lost 6 bases and the J gene lost 0 bases, with 8 bases spanning the gap. Germline V lookup: CDR1 ENHRY, CDR2 SYGVKD. The chain's CDR3 is CAISRQMNTEAFF. DNA for the CDR3: TGTGCCATCAGCCGACAGATGAACACTGAAGCTTTCTTT.

Points on this clonotype: A much larger clone differs by one base, so this may be a read error. V gene TRBV29-1 combines with J gene TRBJ2-7; tentative D call: TRBD2 (6 bases). CDR1 is SQVTM, CDR2 ANQGSEA, per germline. The CDR3 has 10 residues. Trimming took off 7 bases at V and 5 bases at J, with 9 bases between the two ends. The CDR3 coding sequence is TGCAGCGGTGCGGGGAACGAGCAGTACTTC. It is translated as CSGAGNEQYF.

This chain uses TRBV20-1 with TRBJ2-5; tentatively, D is TRBD1 or TRBD2 (5 bases each). The V end lost 4 bases, the J end lost 8 bases, and 14 bases lay between the germline ends. Germline assignment: CDR1 DFQATT and CDR2 SNEGSKA (reference sequence). The CDR3 totals 12 residues. Written as DNA, the CDR3 is TGCAGTGCTATTAGGGGTGGGGGTACCCAGTACTTC. Its protein product is CSAIRGGGTQYF.

This clonotype was seen only a few times. V is TRBV20-1 and J is TRBJ2-2; D is undetermined. V lost 6 bases to trimming and J lost 6 bases, with 14 bases between them. Looked up from germline, CDR1 is DFQATT and CDR2 is SNEGSKA (reference sequence). The CDR3 has 13 residues. The CDR3 DNA reads as TGCAGTGCACTGTGGCCGATCGCCGGGGAGCTGTTTTTT. Encoded protein: CSALWPIAGELFF.

The chain carries TRBV20-1 and TRBJ2-7; maybe TRBD1 (6 bases). The V gene lost 7 bases and the J gene lost 2 bases, with 21 bases spanning the gap. This CDR3 comprises 15 residues. CDR1 and CDR2 (germline): DFQATT, SNEGSKA (reference sequence). The CDR3 DNA reads TGCAGTGTCTCACAGTCAGGGGTCAAAACCTACGAGCAGTACTTC. Amino acid sequence: CSVSQSGVKTYEQYF.

This clonotype came up a few times. J is TRBJ2-7 and V is TRBV25-1; the D gene is possibly TRBD2 (7 bases). Germline V gene data show CDR1 as MGHDK and CDR2 as SYGVNS. Trimming shortened V by 5 bases and J by 7 bases, and 18 bases separated the two germline ends. This CDR3 spans 14 amino acids. CDR3 residues: CASSFSGGHREQYF. CDR3 DNA sequence: TGTGCCAGCAGTTTTTCGGGGGGCCATAGGGAGCAGTACTTC.

In its sample, this clonotype was seen many times. The chain joins TRBV12-3 or TRBV12-4 to TRBJ1-1, with TRBD1 matching over 7 bases. This CDR3 is 13 amino acids long. V lost 6 bases, J lost 11 bases, and 12 bases stayed unmatched. CDR3 sequence (DNA): TGTGCCAGCAGGTCACGTCAGGGGGTGGGGGCTTTCTTT. Its protein is CASRSRQGVGAFF.

The sample holds a few counts of this clonotype. The chain joins TRBV12-3 or TRBV12-4 to TRBJ1-5; D not resolved. CDR3 length: 16 amino acids. Trimming pared 2 bases from V and 3 bases from J, leaving 14 bases between. CDR3 sequence (DNA): TGTGCCAGCAGTTTATCGGTATGGGTGGACAATCAGCCCCAGCATTTT. Protein: CASSLSVWVDNQPQHF.

This clonotype came up a few times. The chain links TRBV19 to TRBJ1-6; no reliable D call. The CDR3 totals 14 residues. CDR1 and CDR2 from the germline V gene are LNHDA and SQIVND (reference sequence). V was clipped by 3 bases and J by 5 bases, with 8 bases between them. The CDR3 spells CASSIADNNSPLHF. CDR3 coding DNA: TGTGCCAGTAGTATCGCAGATAATAATTCACCCCTCCACTTT.